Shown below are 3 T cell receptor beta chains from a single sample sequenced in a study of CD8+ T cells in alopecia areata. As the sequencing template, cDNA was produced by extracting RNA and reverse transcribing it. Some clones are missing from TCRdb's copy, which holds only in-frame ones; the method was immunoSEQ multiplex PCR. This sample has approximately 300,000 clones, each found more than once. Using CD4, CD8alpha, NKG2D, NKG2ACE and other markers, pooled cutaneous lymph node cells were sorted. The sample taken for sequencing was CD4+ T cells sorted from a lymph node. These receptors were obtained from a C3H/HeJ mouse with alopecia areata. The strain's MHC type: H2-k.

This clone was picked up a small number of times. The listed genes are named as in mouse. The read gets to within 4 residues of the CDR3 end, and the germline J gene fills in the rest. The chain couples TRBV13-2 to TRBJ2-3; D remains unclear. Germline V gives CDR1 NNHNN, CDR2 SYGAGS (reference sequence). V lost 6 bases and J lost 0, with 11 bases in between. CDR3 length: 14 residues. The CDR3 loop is CASVTVSSAETLYF. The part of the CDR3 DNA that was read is TGTGCCAGCGTCACAGTCTCTAGTGCAGAA.

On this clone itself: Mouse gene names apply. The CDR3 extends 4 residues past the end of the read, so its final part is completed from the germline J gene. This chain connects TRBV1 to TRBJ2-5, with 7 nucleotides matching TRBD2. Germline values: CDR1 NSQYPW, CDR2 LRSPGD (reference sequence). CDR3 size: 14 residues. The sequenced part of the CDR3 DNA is TGCACCTGCAGTGCATTATGGGGGGAAGAC. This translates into CTCSALWGED. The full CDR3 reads CTCSALWGEDTQYF.

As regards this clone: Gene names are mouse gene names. The CDR3 spells CASSGPGTANTEVFF. The CDR3 bases that were read are TGTGCCAGCAGTGGCCCGGGGACAGCAAACACA. V usage is TRBV13-1 and J usage is TRBJ1-1, with 7 bases that match TRBD1. The CDR3 end lies 4 residues beyond the end of the read and is filled in from the germline J gene. Per germline, CDR1 NSHNY and CDR2 SYGAGN. The CDR3 has 15 amino acids. Trimming took 3 bases from V and 0 from J; bases not matched to a gene: 5.